This entry features one T cell receptor beta chain sequence. Its antigen has not been determined. Per-base qualities were not stored, and no clone one base away is much larger. For sorting, conventional CD4 T cells were defined as CD4+CD127+ cells. APECED syndrome was present in the AIRE-deficient patients. Tconv and Treg cells for TCRbeta sequencing were sorted on a FACSAria flow cytometer. The sorted cells went into 5-ml round-bottom polystyrene tubes, and the dry cell pellets were then frozen at -80 degrees C until sequencing. The source of the sample is a study of B cell selection in AIRE deficiency (dated by TCRdb to between 2019 and 2020). About the investigation overall: Researchers compared TCRbeta repertoires of sorted blood CD4+ conventional T cells and regulatory T cells in AIRE-deficient patients with those in healthy controls. The TCR-sequenced cohort comprised roughly 5 AIRE-deficient APECED patients and roughly 5 healthy control donors. On the study overall, not on this receptor specifically: In AIRE-deficient patients, Tconv and Treg cells had TCRBV gene usage, CDR3 length and TCR diversity comparable to those in healthy donors. Of about 4,000 shared Treg TCRbeta sequences, less than 35% were shared only among healthy donors and about 10% only among patients, suggesting less efficient Treg selection without AIRE. Roughly 30.6% of the Treg TCRbeta sequences shared among healthy donors turned up in patient Tconv cells, suggesting that Treg-biased clones are diverted into the Tconv compartment. Shorter CDR3s were found in shared Treg sequences, reflecting a bias toward rearrangements containing few non-templated nucleotide insertions. Only TCRbeta chains were sequenced, and approximately 35% of shared healthy-donor Treg sequences were also present in healthy Tconv cells, possibly due to differing TCRalpha chains.

The immunoSEQ platform was used to sequence the TCRbeta chain. Per the source publication's procedure: When conventional T cell repertoires were pooled, patients gave approximately 100,000 distinct in-frame TCRbeta sequences, while healthy donors gave some 150,000. Treg TCRbeta sequences found in two or more individuals were defined as public, and these public Treg TCRbeta sequences were then searched for in Tconv repertoires. To test for differences between groups, Mann-Whitney U tests with Bonferroni-Dunn correction were run in GraphPad Prism 7.03. Drawn from immuneACCESS, this table holds only the in-frame rearrangements with V and J called that TCRdb kept. Clones are partly lost; checked studies trace under half to an unresolved V gene and leave the rest unexplained. V, J and clone size are those of that table, while D and trimming were read from the DNA. Within this sample are 20,000 to 25,000 clones, with almost 97% of them counted one time only. The ten biggest clones cover over 0.25% of the sample.

The germline V gene yields SGHRS for CDR1 and YFSETQ for CDR2. Counted from cysteine to phenylalanine, this CDR3 has 15 amino acids. The retained sequence is limited to the CDR3, 45 bases, with the frame set at the first base. The junction shows trimming of 4 bases on V and 1 base on J, plus 14 bases between the germline ends. The sample taken for sequencing was conventional CD4+ T cells sorted from PBMCs. This TCR was sampled from a human donor with AIRE deficiency. The rearrangement joined TRBV5-1 to TRBJ1-1; no D gene call is confident. The base sequence is TGCGCCAGCAGCCACCCCTGGAGCCAGAACACTGAAGCTTTCTTT. This encodes CASSHPWSQNTEAFF.